This T cell receptor (beta chain) originates from a study of blood T cells in healthy people across ages. A second PCR, run for about 7 to 11 cycles, used a sample-barcoded 5' primer plus a J-beta primer mix. In TCRdb, the 5' RACE reads were re-called with MiXCR into one record per CDR3 protein. The sample holds fewer than 900,000 distinct CDR3 sequences; 45% to 50% are singletons and the top ten take under 35%. CDR1 and CDR2 from the germline V gene are SGHTA and FQGTGA. The CDR3 has 13 residues. V gave up 5 bases and J gave up 6 bases, with 13 bases separating them. This clonotype was picked up a small number of times.

The TCR originated in an older woman in good health. The specimen sequenced was blood. The chain links TRBV7-3 to TRBJ1-2; perhaps TRBD1 as D (6 bases). The DNA of the CDR3 is TGTGCCAGCAGCGGCCGGGAGGGGGATGGCTACACCTTC. It yields the protein CASSGREGDGYTF.